These 14 T cell receptor beta chains originate from one sample sequenced in a study of regulatory T cells in long-lasting Graves disease. Assembly of TCR beta libraries relied on iRepertoire HTBI primers together with Arm-PCR of CDR3 regions. TCRdb ran MiXCR on the multiplex PCR reads and lists one entry per CDR3 protein. The table lists around 450,000 distinct CDR3 sequences, approximately 16% of them singletons. The time point: newly diagnosed GD, antithyroid drugs for less than 3 months. RNA from PBMCs was the source of the TCR library. Separately, the same data were catalogued under a study of T cells in Graves' hyperthyroidism and ophthalmopathy.

Sequencing was performed on peripheral blood mononuclear cells (PBMCs), taken at new diagnosis, from a patient treated with antithyroid drugs. The receptor source for this set is a woman in her thirties or forties with Graves disease.

The rearrangement links TRBV7-9 to TRBJ2-5; 7 bases align to TRBD2. The CDR3 is 18 residues long. After removal of 5 bases from V and 7 bases from J, the junction contained 22 bases not matched to a gene. Germline V gives CDR1 SEHNR, CDR2 FQNEAQ (reference sequence). CDR3 coding DNA: TGTGCCAGCAGCCTACCGGACATAAGACTAGCAGGGCAGGTGACCCAGTACTTC. Amino acids: CASSLPDIRLAGQVTQYF. The full variable domain, with the rest looked up from reference TRBV7-9 and TRBJ2-5, is DTGVSQNPRHKITKRGQNVTFRCDPISEHNRLYWYRQTLGQGPEFLTYFQNEAQLEKSRLLSDRFSAERPKGSFSTLEIQRTEQGDSAMYLCASSLPDIRLAGQVTQYFGPGTRLLVL.

This clonotype showed up many times. This sequence joins TRBV18 and TRBJ2-1; no clear D. Between the trimmed V and J ends, which lost 2 bases and 7 bases, there was a span of 9 bases. The CDR3 length is 13 residues. The germline gives CDR1 KGHSH, CDR2 LQKENI. CDR3 sequence: CASSPDTRNEQFF. The CDR3 bases are TGTGCCAGCTCACCAGACACGAGGAATGAGCAGTTCTTC.

This clonotype was seen ten or more times. J is TRBJ2-1 and V is TRBV12-3 or TRBV12-4; D is perhaps TRBD1 or TRBD2 (8 bases each). The CDR3 has 15 residues. Trimming pared 6 bases from V and 9 bases from J, leaving 21 bases between. This CDR3 is CASRWSGSRGLEQFF. The DNA for the CDR3 is TGTGCCAGCAGGTGGAGCGGGAGCAGGGGGCTTGAGCAGTTCTTC.

This clonotype was observed at least ten times. V and J are TRBV7-2 and TRBJ1-3; 7 nucleotides line up with TRBD1. This CDR3 region has 16 residues. With V trimmed by 2 bases and J by 4 bases, 8 bases remained unmatched. CDR1 is SGHTA and CDR2 is FQGNSA in the germline V gene. The CDR3 here is CASSLTRQGSGNTIYF. The CDR3 nucleotides are TGTGCCAGCAGCTTAACCAGACAGGGTTCCGGAAACACCATATATTTT. Based on the CDR3 plus reference TRBV7-2 and TRBJ1-3, the full variable domain is GAGVSQSPSNKVTEKGKDVELRCDPISGHTALYWYRQSLGQGLEFLIYFQGNSAPDKSGLPSDRFSAERTGGSVSTLTIQRTQQEDSAVYLCASSLTRQGSGNTIYFGEGSWLTVV.

This chain joins TRBV11-2 and TRBJ2-7, with 9 bases matching TRBD1. This CDR3 spans 19 amino acids. The germline V gene encodes CDR1 SGHAT and CDR2 FQNNGV. The trim removed 0 bases at V and 0 bases at J, leaving 12 bases unmatched. CDR3 sequence reads: CASSLEPGTGRAYSYEQYF. Here the CDR3 DNA reads TGTGCCAGCAGCTTAGAGCCCGGGACAGGGCGTGCCTACTCCTACGAGCAGTACTTC.

The table lists this clonotype with a few counts. This chain uses TRBV27 with TRBJ1-4, with D unclear. V was shortened by 7 bases and J by 0 bases, with 12 bases between the two germline ends. The CDR3 extends over 15 amino acids. From germline, CDR1 is MNHEY and CDR2 SMNVEV (reference sequence). This CDR3 reads CASTQAGATNEKLFF. CDR3 bases: TGTGCCAGCACCCAAGCGGGCGCAACTAATGAAAAACTGTTTTTT. Full variable domain (rest looked up from reference TRBV27 and TRBJ1-4): EAQVTQNPRYLITVTGKKLTVTCSQNMNHEYMSWYRQDPGLGLRQIYYSMNVEVTDKGDVPEGYKVSRKEKRNFPLILESPSPNQTSLYFCASTQAGATNEKLFFGSGTQLSVL.

This clonotype appeared many times. The chain joins TRBV7-9 to TRBJ2-7; 10 nucleotides agree with TRBD2. J gave up 3 bases and V 0 bases, and 5 bases lay outside the gene matches. CDR1 is SEHNR and CDR2 is FQNEAQ in the germline V gene (reference sequence). The CDR3 loop spans 16 amino acids. The CDR3 here is CASSLATSGLHYEQYF. Written as DNA, the CDR3 is TGTGCCAGCAGCTTAGCGACTAGCGGGCTTCACTACGAGCAGTACTTC. Drawing the rest from reference TRBV7-9 and TRBJ2-7, the complete variable domain is DTGVSQNPRHKITKRGQNVTFRCDPISEHNRLYWYRQTLGQGPEFLTYFQNEAQLEKSRLLSDRFSAERPKGSFSTLEIQRTEQGDSAMYLCASSLATSGLHYEQYFGPGTRLTVT.

The rearrangement uses TRBV11-2 and TRBJ2-1, with no clear D. The germline V gene encodes CDR1 SGHAT and CDR2 FQNNGV. The CDR3 spans 14 residues. Trimming removed 0 bases at V and 6 bases at J, with 9 bases between. CDR3 nucleotide sequence: TGTGCCAGCAGCTTAGAGGGCGACGGCAATGAGCAGTTCTTC. Its protein is CASSLEGDGNEQFF.

This clonotype showed up many times. The chain uses TRBV11-2 and TRBJ1-2, with D maybe TRBD1 (5 bases). Trimming removed 5 bases at V and 7 bases at J, with 14 bases between. This CDR3 contains 13 residues. Germline V gene data show CDR1 as SGHAT and CDR2 as FQNNGV. The CDR3, as DNA: TGTGCCAGCAGCGGTGCGGGAAGGGGTGGCTACACCTTC. Amino acid sequence: CASSGAGRGGYTF. Full variable domain (rest looked up from reference TRBV11-2 and TRBJ1-2): EAGVAQSPRYKIIEKRQSVAFWCNPISGHATLYWYQQILGQGPKLLIQFQNNGVVDDSQLPKDRFSAERLKGVDSTLKIQPAKLEDSAVYLCASSGAGRGGYTFGSGTRLTVV.

Details on this clonotype: This may be a read error, as it is one base from a much larger clone. This chain connects TRBV20-1 to TRBJ2-5; D might be TRBD1 or TRBD2, each matching 6 bases. Germline V gene data show CDR1 as DFQATT and CDR2 as SNEGSKA (reference sequence). CDR3 length: 12 residues. The CDR3 bases are TGCAGTGCCAACGGGGGCCAAGAGACCCTGTACTTC. Translated: CSANGGQETLYF.

In its sample, this clonotype was seen many times. The CDR3 DNA reads TGCGCCAGCAGCTTTCTATCCATTAGCGGGATGGACGACAATGAGCAGTTCTTC. Its protein is CASSFLSISGMDDNEQFF. The chain joins TRBV5-1 to TRBJ2-1, with 8 positions matching TRBD2. This CDR3 region has 18 residues. V gave up 2 bases and J gave up 5 bases; unmatched junction bases: 15. Germline V gene lookup returns CDR1 SGHRS and CDR2 YFSETQ.

This clonotype has ten or more counts. This chain links TRBV7-2 with TRBJ1-1; D is unclear. Per the germline V gene, CDR1 is SGHTA and CDR2 is FQGNSA. The CDR3 has 13 residues. V gave up 1 base and J gave up 6 bases, with 9 bases separating them. The CDR3 DNA is TGTGCCAGCAGCTTAGTCGAACGCTCTGAAGCTTTCTTT. Protein product: CASSLVERSEAFF.

This clonotype was observed a handful of times. The chain joins TRBV20-1 to TRBJ1-2, with 8 bases lining up with TRBD1. The CDR3 extends over 14 amino acids. The germline CDR1 and CDR2 sequences are DFQATT and SNEGSKA (reference sequence). After removal of 5 bases from V and 2 bases from J, the junction contained 7 bases not matched to a gene. DNA for the CDR3: TGCAGTGCTTTAAGACAGGGGATCAACTATGGCTACACCTTC. The encoded protein is CSALRQGINYGYTF.

The V and J genes are TRBV7-8 and TRBJ2-1; 11 nucleotides agree with TRBD2. V lost 1 base, J lost 4 bases, and 9 bases stayed unmatched. The CDR3 contains 18 residues. Germline V gene sequence: CDR1 SGHVS, CDR2 FQNEAQ. This CDR3 is CASSLVIGGTSGYNEQFF. The CDR3 DNA is TGTGCCAGCAGCTTAGTGATCGGCGGGACTAGCGGATACAATGAGCAGTTCTTC. Drawing the rest from reference TRBV7-8 and TRBJ2-1, the complete variable domain is GAGVSQSPRYKVAKRGQDVALRCDPISGHVSLFWYQQALGQGPEFLTYFQNEAQLDKSGLPSDRFFAERPEGSVSTLKIQRTQQEDSAVYLCASSLVIGGTSGYNEQFFGPGTRLTVL.